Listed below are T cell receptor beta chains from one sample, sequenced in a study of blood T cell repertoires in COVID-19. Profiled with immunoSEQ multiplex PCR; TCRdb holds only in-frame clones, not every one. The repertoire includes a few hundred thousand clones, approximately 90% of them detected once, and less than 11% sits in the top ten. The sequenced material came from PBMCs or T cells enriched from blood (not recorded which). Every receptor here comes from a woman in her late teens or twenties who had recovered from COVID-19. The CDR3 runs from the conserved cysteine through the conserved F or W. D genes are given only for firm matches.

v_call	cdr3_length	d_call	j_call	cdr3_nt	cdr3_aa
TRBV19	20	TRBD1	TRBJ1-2	TGTGCCAGTAGTATTCCGGTGTCCGGGACAGGGGGAGCGACGAACTATGGCTACACCTTC	CASSIPVSGTGGATNYGYTF
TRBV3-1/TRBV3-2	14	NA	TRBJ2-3	TGTGCCAGCAGCCCCCGGGACATCACAGATACGCAGTATTTT	CASSPRDITDTQYF
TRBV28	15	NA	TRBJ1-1	TGTGCCAGCCTACCTGGGGCGGCACAGAACACTGAAGCTTTCTTT	CASLPGAAQNTEAFF
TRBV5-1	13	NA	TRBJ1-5	TGCGCCAGCAGCTTAGAGGGTAGTCAGCCCCAGCATTTT	CASSLEGSQPQHF
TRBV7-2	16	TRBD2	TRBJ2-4	TGTGCCAGCAGCATAAATAGCGGGAGAACCAAAAACATTCAGTACTTC	CASSINSGRTKNIQYF
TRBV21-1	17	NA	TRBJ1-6	TGTGCCAGCAGCAAAGCCCCAGACAGTCCCTATAATTCACCCCTCCACTTT	CASSKAPDSPYNSPLHF
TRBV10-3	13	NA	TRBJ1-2	TGTGCCATCCGCCCACAGGGTTTCATAGGCTACACCTTC	CAIRPQGFIGYTF
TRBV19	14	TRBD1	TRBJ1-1	TGTGCCAGTAGGCAGGGGGCTTGGAGGACTGAAGCTTTCTTT	CASRQGAWRTEAFF
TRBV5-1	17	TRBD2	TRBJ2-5	TGCGCCAGCAGCTTGCCGCGACTAGCGGGAGGAGGGGAGACCCAGTACTTC	CASSLPRLAGGGETQYF
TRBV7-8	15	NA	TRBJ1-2	TGTGCCAGCAGCTTCGGCAGGGGAGATAACTATGGCTACACCTTC	CASSFGRGDNYGYTF
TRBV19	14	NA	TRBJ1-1	TGTGCCAGTAGTCAGAGGGTCGGGGACACTGAAGCTTTCTTT	CASSQRVGDTEAFF
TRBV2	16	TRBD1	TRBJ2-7	TGTGCCAGCAGTGATCTGGGACAGTCCACCTCCTACGAGCAGTACTTC	CASSDLGQSTSYEQYF
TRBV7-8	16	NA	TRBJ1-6	TGTGCCAGCAGCTTAATGGCGCGGGGCAACAATTCACCCCTCCACTTT	CASSLMARGNNSPLHF
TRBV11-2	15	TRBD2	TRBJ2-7	TGTGCTTGCCGTCTGGGGACTAGCCAAACCTACGAGCAGTACTTC	CACRLGTSQTYEQYF
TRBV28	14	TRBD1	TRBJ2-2	TGTGCCAGCAGTCCTCAGGGGGCTGTCGGGGAGCTGTTTTTT	CASSPQGAVGELFF
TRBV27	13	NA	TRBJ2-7	TGTGCCAGCAGTTCCAAGCCCTCCTACGAGCAGTACTTC	CASSSKPSYEQYF
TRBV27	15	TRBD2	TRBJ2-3	TGTGCCAGCAGTTTACTAGCGGGGGGCACAGATACGCAGTATTTT	CASSLLAGGTDTQYF
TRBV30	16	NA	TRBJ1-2	TGTGCCTGGAGTACCCTACCCAACTTCCTCAGAGGTGGCTACACCTTC	CAWSTLPNFLRGGYTF
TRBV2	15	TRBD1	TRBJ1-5	TGTGCCAGCAAATTTGGGACAGGGAGCAATCAGCCCCAGCATTTT	CASKFGTGSNQPQHF
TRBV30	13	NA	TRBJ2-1	TGTGCCTGGAGTATAACCCTGAGGAATGAGCAGTTCTTC	CAWSITLRNEQFF
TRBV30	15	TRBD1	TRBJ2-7	TGTGCCTGGAGTGGCAGGGGGCTGATACCCTACGAGCAGTACTTC	CAWSGRGLIPYEQYF
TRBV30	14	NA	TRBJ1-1	TGTGCCTCGTACCCGCCCGCGCGGAACACTGAAGCTTTCTTT	CASYPPARNTEAFF
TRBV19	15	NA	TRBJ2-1	TGTGCCAGTAGGGAAGACAGTTGGGGTTACAATGAGCAGTTCTTC	CASREDSWGYNEQFF
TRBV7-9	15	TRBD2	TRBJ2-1	TGTGCCAGCAGCTTAGCAGCGGGGGGCAACAATGAGCAGTTCTTC	CASSLAAGGNNEQFF
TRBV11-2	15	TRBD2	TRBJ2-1	TGTGCCAGCAGCTTAAGTGGTACTAGCGGGAAAAGGCAGTTCTTC	CASSLSGTSGKRQFF
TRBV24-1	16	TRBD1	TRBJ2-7	TGTGCCACCAGTGATCGGACAGGGGGCGGTCATTACGAGCAGTACTTC	CATSDRTGGGHYEQYF
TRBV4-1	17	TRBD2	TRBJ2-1	TGCGCCAGCAGCCTCCAGACTAGCGGGGGGACCTACAATGAGCAGTTCTTC	CASSLQTSGGTYNEQFF